The 3 T cell receptor beta chains below come from one sample, sequenced in a study of blood T cell repertoires in COVID-19. Clones were read by immunoSEQ multiplex PCR, and TCRdb kept only the in-frame ones, dropping some. The table records over 80,000 clones, 80% of them present only once. Sequenced: peripheral blood. The receptors were sampled from a woman in her seventies with acute or convalescent COVID-19.

V and J are TRBV7-8 and TRBJ1-6; tentative D call: TRBD1 (6 bases). The germline V and J ends were trimmed by 1 base and 9 bases, with 13 bases remaining between them. This CDR3 is built from 15 residues. CDR1 and CDR2 from the germline V gene are SGHVS and FQNEAQ. CDR3 coding DNA: TGTGCCAGCAGCTTAGTTGCAGGGGTTGGTTCACCCCTCCACTTT. As protein: CASSLVAGVGSPLHF.

The genes are TRBV7-8 and TRBJ2-1, with 9 positions matching TRBD1. V trimming: 5 bases; J trimming: 5 bases; junction bases outside the gene matches: 16. The CDR3 contains 18 residues. Germline lookup yields CDR1 SGHVS and CDR2 FQNEAQ. This chain's CDR3 is CASSLRFGTGSGNNEQFF. CDR3 nucleotides: TGTGCCAGCAGCCTCAGATTTGGGACAGGGTCGGGTAACAATGAGCAGTTCTTC. The full variable domain, with the rest looked up from reference TRBV7-8 and TRBJ2-1, is GAGVSQSPRYKVAKRGQDVALRCDPISGHVSLFWYQQALGQGPEFLTYFQNEAQLDKSGLPSDRFFAERPEGSVSTLKIQRTQQEDSAVYLCASSLRFGTGSGNNEQFFGPGTRLTVL.

The CDR3 DNA sequence: TGTGCCAGCAGCTTACAGGCTAGCGGGGGGCCAAACAGGCAGTATTTT. Encoded protein: CASSLQASGGPNRQYF. The chain links TRBV7-6 to TRBJ2-3, with 11 positions matching TRBD2. Germline V gene sequence: CDR1 SGHVS, CDR2 FNYEAQ. This CDR3 has 16 residues. J gave up 11 bases and V 2 bases, and 12 bases lay outside the gene matches.